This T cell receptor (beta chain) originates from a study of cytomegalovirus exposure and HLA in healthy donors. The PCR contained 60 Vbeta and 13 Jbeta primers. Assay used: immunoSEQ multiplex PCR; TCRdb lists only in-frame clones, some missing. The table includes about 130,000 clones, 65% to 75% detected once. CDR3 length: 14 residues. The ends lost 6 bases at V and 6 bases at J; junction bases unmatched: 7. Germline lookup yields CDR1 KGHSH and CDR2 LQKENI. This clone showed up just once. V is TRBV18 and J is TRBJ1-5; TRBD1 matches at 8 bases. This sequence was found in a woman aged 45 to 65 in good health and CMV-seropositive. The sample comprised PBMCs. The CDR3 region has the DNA TGTGCCAGCTCCCTAGGACAGGGTCTTCAGCCCCAGCATTTT. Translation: CASSLGQGLQPQHF. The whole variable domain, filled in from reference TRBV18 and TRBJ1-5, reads NAGVMQNPRHLVRRRGQEARLRCSPMKGHSHVYWYRQLPEEGLKFMVYLQKENIIDESGMPKERFSAEFPKEGPSILRIQQVVRGDSAAYFCASSLGQGLQPQHFGDGTRLSIL.